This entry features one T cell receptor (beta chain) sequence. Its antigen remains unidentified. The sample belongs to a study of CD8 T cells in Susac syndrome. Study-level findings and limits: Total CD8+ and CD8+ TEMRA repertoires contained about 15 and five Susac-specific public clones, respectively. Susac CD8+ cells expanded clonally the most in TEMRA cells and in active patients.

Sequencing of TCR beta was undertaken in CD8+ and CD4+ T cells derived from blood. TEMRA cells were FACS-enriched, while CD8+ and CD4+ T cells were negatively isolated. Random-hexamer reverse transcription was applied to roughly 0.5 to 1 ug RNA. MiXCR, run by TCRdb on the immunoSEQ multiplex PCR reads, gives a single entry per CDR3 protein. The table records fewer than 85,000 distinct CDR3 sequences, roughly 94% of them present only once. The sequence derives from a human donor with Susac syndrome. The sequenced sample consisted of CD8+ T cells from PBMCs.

The CDR3: CSAKAQDAYGYTF. The CDR3 nucleotides read TGCAGTGCTAAGGCACAGGACGCCTATGGCTACACCTTC. This chain links TRBV20-1 with TRBJ1-2, with D possibly matching TRBD1 (5 bases). The V end was cut by 4 bases, the J end by 4 bases, with 13 bases between. Germline-derived CDR1 and CDR2 are DFQATT and SNEGSKA (reference sequence). CDR3 length: 13 amino acids.